These 4 T cell receptor beta chains share one sample of origin, sequenced in a study of cytomegalovirus exposure and HLA in healthy donors. PCR was performed using 60 Vbeta and 13 Jbeta primers. Profiling relied on immunoSEQ multiplex PCR, and the TCRdb table lists in-frame clones only, not all of them. Of about 280,000 clones listed, about 90% are singletons. Sequencing was done on a sample of PBMCs. The receptors derive from a woman aged 18-29 years in good health and CMV-seronegative.

This chain links TRBV6-5 with TRBJ2-2, with D perhaps TRBD2 (5 bases). The germline V gene has CDR1 MNHEY and CDR2 SVGAGI. This CDR3 contains 14 residues. Trimming took 0 bases from V and 6 from J, leaving 8 bases between them. The CDR3 DNA is TGTGCCAGCAGTTACTCGAATAGCGCCGGGGAGCTGTTTTTT. Protein product: CASSYSNSAGELFF.

The chain is built from TRBV11-3 and TRBJ2-7; TRBD1 matches 9 bases. Unmatched junction bases numbered 1, after V lost 4 bases and J lost 3 bases. The CDR3 runs to 13 residues. CDR1 SGHNT and CDR2 YENEEA come from the germline V gene. The CDR3 DNA reads TGTGCCAGCAGCTCGACAGGGGGCTACGAGCAGTACTTC. It encodes CASSSTGGYEQYF.

The rearrangement links TRBV6-1 to TRBJ2-7, with a weak D call TRBD1 (6 bases). CDR3 length equals 15 residues. V was pared by 5 bases and J by 2 bases, with 16 bases between. CDR1 and CDR2 (germline): MNHNS, SASEGT. Here the CDR3 reads CASSSRGSFPYEQYF. The CDR3 DNA sequence: TGTGCCAGCAGTAGCAGGGGCTCGTTTCCCTACGAGCAGTACTTC.

The chain uses TRBV5-6 and TRBJ2-1; D possibly corresponds to TRBD2 (5 bases). V dropped 2 bases and J dropped 8 bases, with 17 bases sitting between them. Per germline, CDR1 SGHDT and CDR2 YYEEEE. This CDR3 has 15 residues. The CDR3 sequence is CASSLRFRGRDEQFF. The CDR3 coding sequence is TGTGCCAGCAGCTTACGTTTCCGGGGTAGGGATGAGCAGTTCTTC.